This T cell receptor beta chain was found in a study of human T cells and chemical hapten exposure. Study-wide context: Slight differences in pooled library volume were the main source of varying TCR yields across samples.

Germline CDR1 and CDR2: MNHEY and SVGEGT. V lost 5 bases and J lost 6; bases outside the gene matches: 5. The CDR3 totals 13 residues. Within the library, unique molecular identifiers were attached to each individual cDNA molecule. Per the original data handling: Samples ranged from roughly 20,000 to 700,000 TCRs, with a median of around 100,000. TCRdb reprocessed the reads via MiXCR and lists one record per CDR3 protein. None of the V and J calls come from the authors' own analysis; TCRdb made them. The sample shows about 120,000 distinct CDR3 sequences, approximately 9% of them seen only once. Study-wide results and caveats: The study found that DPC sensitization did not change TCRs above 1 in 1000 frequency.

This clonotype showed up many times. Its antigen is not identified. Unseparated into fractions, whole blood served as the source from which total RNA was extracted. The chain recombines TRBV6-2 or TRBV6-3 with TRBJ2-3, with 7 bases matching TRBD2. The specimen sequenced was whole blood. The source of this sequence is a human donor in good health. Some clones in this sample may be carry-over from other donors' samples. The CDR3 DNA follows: TGTGCCAGCAGTAGGGGACTAACGGATACGCAGTATTTT. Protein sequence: CASSRGLTDTQYF.